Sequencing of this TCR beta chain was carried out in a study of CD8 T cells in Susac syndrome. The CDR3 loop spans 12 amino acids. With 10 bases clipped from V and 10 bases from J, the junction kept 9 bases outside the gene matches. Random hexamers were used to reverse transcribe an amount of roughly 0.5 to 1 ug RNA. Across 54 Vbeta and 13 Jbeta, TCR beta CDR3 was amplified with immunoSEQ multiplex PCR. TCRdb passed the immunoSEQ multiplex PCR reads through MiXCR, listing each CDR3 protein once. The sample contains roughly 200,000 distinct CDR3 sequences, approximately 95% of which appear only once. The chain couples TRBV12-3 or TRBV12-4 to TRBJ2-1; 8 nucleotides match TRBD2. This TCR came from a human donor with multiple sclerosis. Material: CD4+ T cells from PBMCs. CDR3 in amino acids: CATQREREEQFF. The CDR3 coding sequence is TGTGCCACCCAGCGGGAGCGGGAAGAGCAGTTCTTC.